Below are 8 T cell receptor beta chains sequenced from a single sample in a study of T cell repertoires in cytomegalovirus infection. Using its own MiXCR run on the reads, TCRdb lists one record per CDR3 protein. The sample consists of around 800,000 distinct CDR3 sequences, approximately 30% of them appearing once. Their antigen targets remain unknown. Specimen: cultured CD8+ T cells from PBMCs, collected from culture after CMV antigen stimulation. These receptor sequences come from a human donor in good health (CMV status not recorded). Some clones in this sample may be carry-over from other donors' samples.

This chain uses TRBV29-1 with TRBJ2-7; 7 bases line up with TRBD2. Germline trimming cut 7 bases from V and 5 bases from J; bases unmatched to any gene: 11. CDR3 length: 13 amino acids. Germline values: CDR1 SQVTM, CDR2 ANQGSEA. The DNA for the CDR3 is TGCAGCGCCGACGGGGGGATGGTCAACGAGCAGTACTTC. It is translated as CSADGGMVNEQYF.

This clonotype was detected many times. The V call is TRBV7-2, the J call TRBJ2-3, with TRBD2 matching over 7 bases. This CDR3 has 15 residues. Losses at the gene ends were 1 base for V and 3 bases for J; bases not matched to a gene: 4. The germline V gene encodes CDR1 SGHTA and CDR2 FQGNSA. The CDR3 is CASSLVDSGTDTQYF. CDR3 in DNA: TGTGCCAGCAGCTTAGTTGATAGCGGGACAGATACGCAGTATTTT.

V is TRBV19 and J is TRBJ1-5, with D unresolved. Trimming cost V 3 bases and J 0 bases, with 6 bases left between them. This CDR3 has 14 amino acids. From germline, CDR1 is LNHDA and CDR2 SQIVND (reference sequence). CDR3 nucleotides: TGTGCCAGTAGTATGGGGAATAGCAATCAGCCCCAGCATTTT. This encodes CASSMGNSNQPQHF.

The chain links TRBV2 to TRBJ2-5, with TRBD2 as a possible D gene (5 bases). Looked up from germline, CDR1 is SNHLY and CDR2 is FYNNEI. V was trimmed by 10 bases and J by 5 bases, leaving 8 bases between them. The CDR3 runs 10 residues. CDR3 coding DNA: TGTGCCATTGGGGAGGAGACCCAGTACTTC. Amino acids: CAIGEETQYF. The full variable domain, rest sourced from reference TRBV2 and TRBJ2-5, is EPEVTQTPSHQVTQMGQEVILRCVPISNHLYFYWYRQILGQKVEFLVSFYNNEISEKSEIFDDQFSVERPDGSNFTLKIRSTKLEDSAMYFCAIGEETQYFGPGTRLLVL.

The chain recombines TRBV27 with TRBJ1-1, with a possible D match to TRBD1 (5 bases). Per germline, CDR1 MNHEY and CDR2 SMNVEV (reference sequence). V shed 2 bases and J shed 0 bases, with 10 bases lying between them. The CDR3 contains 15 residues. The CDR3 DNA follows: TGTGCCAGCAGTTTAAACCCGGGGCTGAACACTGAAGCTTTCTTT. Translated: CASSLNPGLNTEAFF.

The chain joins TRBV6-6 to TRBJ2-7, with a tentative D call TRBD2 (6 bases). Per germline, CDR1 MNHNY and CDR2 SVGAGI (reference sequence). The CDR3 is 22 amino acids. Trimming cost V 6 bases and J 1 base, with 37 bases left between them. CDR3 nucleotides: TGTGCCAGCAGAAGACAACAGTTAATTTTTGGCCCGGTTGGGGGGTCTTCCTACGAGCAGTACTTC. Translating gives CASRRQQLIFGPVGGSSYEQYF.

This clonotype came up many times. V usage is TRBV7-9 and J usage is TRBJ2-5, with 7 positions matching TRBD1. In germline, CDR1 is SEHNR, CDR2 FQNEAQ (reference sequence). The CDR3 is made up of 14 amino acids. V trimming: 4 bases; J trimming: 1 base; junction bases outside the gene matches: 3. The CDR3 DNA is TGTGCCAGCAGCTCGGGACAGACCCAAGAGACCCAGTACTTC. This sequence encodes CASSSGQTQETQYF.

The V and J genes are TRBV11-2 and TRBJ2-7; D unresolved. Germline assignment: CDR1 SGHAT and CDR2 FQNNGV. This CDR3 has 14 amino acids. DNA for the CDR3: TGTGCTAGCAGCTTATGGCTTTCACTGGCCGAGCAGTACGTC. Its protein is CASSLWLSLAEQYV.